This TCR beta chain was captured by sequencing in a study of blood T cell repertoires in COVID-19. The wider study: The cDNA or gDNA used as material had been derived from T cells, B-cell-depleted T cells, or PBMCs.

This CDR3 has 15 residues. V was pared by 5 bases and J by 9 bases, with 11 bases of the junction left unmatched. Germline CDR1 reads SEHNR; CDR2 reads FQNEAQ (reference sequence). Per the authors' pipeline: Amplification from reference gene primers served as the basis for estimated nucleated cell counts. The table came from immunoSEQ multiplex PCR; TCRdb's copy has only in-frame clones and leaves some out. V and J calls plus clone size are reproduced from that table; the DNA served to infer D and trimming. The sample consists of under 200,000 clones, 75% to 95% of them appearing once. The sequencing sample was made of peripheral blood. This clonotype originated in a man aged 45-65 years with acute or convalescent COVID-19. This chain joins TRBV7-9 and TRBJ2-1, with TRBD1 matching 9 bases. The CDR3 sequence is CASSPPGQGYSEQFF. CDR3 DNA sequence: TGTGCCAGCAGCCCCCCGGGACAGGGATATAGTGAGCAGTTCTTC.